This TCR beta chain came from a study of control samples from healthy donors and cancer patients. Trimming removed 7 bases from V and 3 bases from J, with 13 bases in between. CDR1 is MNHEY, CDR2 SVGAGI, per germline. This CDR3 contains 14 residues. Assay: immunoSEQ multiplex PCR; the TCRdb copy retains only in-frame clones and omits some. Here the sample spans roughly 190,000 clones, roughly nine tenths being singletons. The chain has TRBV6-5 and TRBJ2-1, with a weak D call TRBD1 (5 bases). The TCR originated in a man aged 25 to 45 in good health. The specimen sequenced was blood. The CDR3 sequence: CASTQGINYNEQFF. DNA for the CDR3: TGTGCCAGCACCCAGGGAATAAACTACAATGAGCAGTTCTTC.